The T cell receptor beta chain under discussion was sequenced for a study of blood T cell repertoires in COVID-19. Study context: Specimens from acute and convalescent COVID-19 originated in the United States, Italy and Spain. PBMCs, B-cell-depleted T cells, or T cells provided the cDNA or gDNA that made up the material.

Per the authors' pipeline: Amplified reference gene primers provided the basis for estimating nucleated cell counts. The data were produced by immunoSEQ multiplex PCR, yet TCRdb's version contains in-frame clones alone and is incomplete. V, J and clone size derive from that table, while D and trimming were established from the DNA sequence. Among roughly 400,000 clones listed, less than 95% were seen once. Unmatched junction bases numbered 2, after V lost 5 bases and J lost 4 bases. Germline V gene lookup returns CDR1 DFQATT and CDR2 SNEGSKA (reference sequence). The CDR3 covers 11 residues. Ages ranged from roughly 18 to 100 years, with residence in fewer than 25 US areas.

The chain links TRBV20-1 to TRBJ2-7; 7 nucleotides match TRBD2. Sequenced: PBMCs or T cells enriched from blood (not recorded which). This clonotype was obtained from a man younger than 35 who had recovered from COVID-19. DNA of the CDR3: TGCAGTGCTTGGGGGGGGTACGAGCAGTACTTC. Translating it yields CSAWGGYEQYF.